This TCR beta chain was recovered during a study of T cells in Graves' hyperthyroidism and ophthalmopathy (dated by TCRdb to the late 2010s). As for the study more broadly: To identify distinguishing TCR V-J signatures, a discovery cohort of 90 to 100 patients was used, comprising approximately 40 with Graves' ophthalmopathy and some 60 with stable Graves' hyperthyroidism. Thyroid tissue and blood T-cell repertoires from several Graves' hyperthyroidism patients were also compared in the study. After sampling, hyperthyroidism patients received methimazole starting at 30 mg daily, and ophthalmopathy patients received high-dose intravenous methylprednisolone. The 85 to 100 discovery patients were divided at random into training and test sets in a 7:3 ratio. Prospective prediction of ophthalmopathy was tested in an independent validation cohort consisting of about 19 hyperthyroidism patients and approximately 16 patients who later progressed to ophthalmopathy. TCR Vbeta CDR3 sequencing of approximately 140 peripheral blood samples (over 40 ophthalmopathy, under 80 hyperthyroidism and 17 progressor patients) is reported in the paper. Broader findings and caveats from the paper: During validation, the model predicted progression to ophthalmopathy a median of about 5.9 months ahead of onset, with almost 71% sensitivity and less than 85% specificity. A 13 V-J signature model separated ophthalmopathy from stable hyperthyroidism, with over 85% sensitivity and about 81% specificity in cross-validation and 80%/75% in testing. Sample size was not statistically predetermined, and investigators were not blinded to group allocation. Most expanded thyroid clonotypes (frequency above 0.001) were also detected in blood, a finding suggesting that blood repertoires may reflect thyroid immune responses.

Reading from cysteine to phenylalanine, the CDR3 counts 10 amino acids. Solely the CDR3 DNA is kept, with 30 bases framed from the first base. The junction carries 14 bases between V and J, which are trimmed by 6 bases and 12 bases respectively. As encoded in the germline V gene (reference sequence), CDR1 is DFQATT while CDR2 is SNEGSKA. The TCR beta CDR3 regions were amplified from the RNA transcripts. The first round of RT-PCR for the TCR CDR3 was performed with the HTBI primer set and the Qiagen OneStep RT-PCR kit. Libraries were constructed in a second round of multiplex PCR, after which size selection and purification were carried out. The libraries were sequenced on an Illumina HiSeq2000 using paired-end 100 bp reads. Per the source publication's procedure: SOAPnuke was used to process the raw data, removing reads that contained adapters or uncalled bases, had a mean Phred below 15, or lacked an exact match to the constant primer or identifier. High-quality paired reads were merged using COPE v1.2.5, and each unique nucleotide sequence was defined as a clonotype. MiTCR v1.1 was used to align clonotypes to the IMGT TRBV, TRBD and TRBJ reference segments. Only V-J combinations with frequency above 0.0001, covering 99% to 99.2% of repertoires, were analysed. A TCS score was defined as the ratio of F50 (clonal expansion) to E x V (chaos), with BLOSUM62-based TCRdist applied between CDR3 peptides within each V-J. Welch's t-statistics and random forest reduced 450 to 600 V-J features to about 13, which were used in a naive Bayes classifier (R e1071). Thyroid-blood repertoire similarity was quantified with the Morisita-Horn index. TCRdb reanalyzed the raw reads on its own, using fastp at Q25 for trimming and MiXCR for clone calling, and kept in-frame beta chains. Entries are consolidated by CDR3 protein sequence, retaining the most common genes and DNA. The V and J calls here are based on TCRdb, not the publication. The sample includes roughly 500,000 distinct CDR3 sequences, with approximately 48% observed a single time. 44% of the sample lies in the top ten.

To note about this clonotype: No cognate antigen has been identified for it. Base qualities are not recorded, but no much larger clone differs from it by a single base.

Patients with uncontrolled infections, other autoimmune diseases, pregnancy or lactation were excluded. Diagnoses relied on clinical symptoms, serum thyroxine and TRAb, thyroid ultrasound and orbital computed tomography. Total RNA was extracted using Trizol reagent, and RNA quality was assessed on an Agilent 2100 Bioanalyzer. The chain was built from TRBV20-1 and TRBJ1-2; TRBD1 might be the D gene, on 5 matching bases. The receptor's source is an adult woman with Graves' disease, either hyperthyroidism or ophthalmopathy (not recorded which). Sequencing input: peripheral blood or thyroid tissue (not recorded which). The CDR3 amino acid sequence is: CSAKAGADTF. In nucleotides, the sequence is TGCAGTGCGAAGGCCGGGGCTGACACCTTC.